This record looks at one T cell receptor (beta chain) sequence and its context. Its antigen is unknown. The study ran its PCR with 60 Vbeta and 13 Jbeta primers. Produced via immunoSEQ multiplex PCR; TCRdb's table is partial and in-frame only. The data contain 200,000 to 250,000 clones, just over 75% of them singletons. These data come from a study of cytomegalovirus exposure and HLA in healthy donors. Study-level points and caveats: Indistinguishability led to the exclusion of some V segments, TRBV6-2 and TRBV6-3 included. There were about 160 TCR beta chains listed as cytomegalovirus-associated. Specificity of three CMV-associated chains for CMV antigens was verified in vitro.

CDR3 length: 14 residues. Trimming took off 5 bases at V and 0 bases at J, with 9 bases between the two ends. CDR1 and CDR2 from the germline V gene are SGHTA and FQGNSA. The TCR originated in a woman aged 60-75 years in good health and CMV-seropositive. V gene TRBV7-2 combines with J gene TRBJ2-3; D possibly corresponds to TRBD2 (5 bases). Sample: PBMCs. In DNA, the CDR3 is TGTGCCAGCAGCGAGCAGCGGAGCACAGATACGCAGTATTTT. Translating it yields CASSEQRSTDTQYF.